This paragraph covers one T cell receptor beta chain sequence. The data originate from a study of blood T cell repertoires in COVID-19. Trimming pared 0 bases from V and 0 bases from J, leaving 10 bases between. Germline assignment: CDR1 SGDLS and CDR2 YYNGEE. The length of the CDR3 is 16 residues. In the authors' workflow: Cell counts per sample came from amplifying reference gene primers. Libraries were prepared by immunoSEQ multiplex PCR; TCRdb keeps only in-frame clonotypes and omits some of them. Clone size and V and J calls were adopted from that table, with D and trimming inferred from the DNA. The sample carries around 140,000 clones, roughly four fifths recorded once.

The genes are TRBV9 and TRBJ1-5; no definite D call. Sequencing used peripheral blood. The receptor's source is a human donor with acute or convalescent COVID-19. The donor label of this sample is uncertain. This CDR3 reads CASSVDPHTSNQPQHF. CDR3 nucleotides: TGTGCCAGCAGCGTAGACCCGCACACTAGCAATCAGCCCCAGCATTTT.